This T cell receptor beta chain was recovered during a study of T cell responses to AZD1222 COVID-19 vaccine. Overall study findings and caveats: A mostly white British donor set with more females was recruited, and clonal diversity was possibly underestimated.

The CDR3 length is 14 residues. With 1 base removed from V and 4 bases from J, the gap between germline ends came to 10 bases. Germline CDR1 and CDR2: SGDLS and YYNGEE. Libraries were prepared by immunoSEQ multiplex PCR; TCRdb keeps only in-frame clonotypes and omits some of them. The sample includes under 150,000 clones, roughly 92% of them seen just once. As to this clone: Its antigen is currently unknown.

The V call is TRBV9, the J call TRBJ2-3; a possible D gene is TRBD1 (6 bases). The source was peripheral blood, collected 28 days after the second AZD1222 dose. The sequence was obtained from an adult who received the AZD1222 COVID-19 vaccine. CDR3 sequence: CASSVKQGSDTQYF. The DNA of the CDR3 is TGTGCCAGCAGCGTAAAACAGGGCTCAGATACGCAGTATTTT.